This TCR beta chain was recorded in a study of blood T cell repertoires in COVID-19. Background on the study: Samples came from the United States, Italy and Spain, spanning acute and convalescent COVID-19.

The study recruited people aged 18 to 89 years across 20 to 30 US areas. Assignments of participants to cohorts depended upon their own reported clinical history. Here immunoSEQ multiplex PCR was the method, and the copy in TCRdb shows in-frame clones only, minus some. The sample has around 190,000 clones; 80% to 90% are singletons. The CDR3 length is 14 residues. The V and J ends lost 0 bases and 10 bases, in that order; junction bases with no gene match: 7. Germline assignment: CDR1 SGDLS and CDR2 YYNGEE. J is TRBJ1-2 and V is TRBV9; TRBD1 aligns across 9 bases. The source of this sequence is a man in his forties who had recovered from COVID-19. The sequenced sample was PBMCs or T cells enriched from blood (not recorded which). Here the CDR3 DNA reads TGTGCCAGCAGCGTAGGGGGGACAGGGAATGTCTACACCTTC. As protein: CASSVGGTGNVYTF.